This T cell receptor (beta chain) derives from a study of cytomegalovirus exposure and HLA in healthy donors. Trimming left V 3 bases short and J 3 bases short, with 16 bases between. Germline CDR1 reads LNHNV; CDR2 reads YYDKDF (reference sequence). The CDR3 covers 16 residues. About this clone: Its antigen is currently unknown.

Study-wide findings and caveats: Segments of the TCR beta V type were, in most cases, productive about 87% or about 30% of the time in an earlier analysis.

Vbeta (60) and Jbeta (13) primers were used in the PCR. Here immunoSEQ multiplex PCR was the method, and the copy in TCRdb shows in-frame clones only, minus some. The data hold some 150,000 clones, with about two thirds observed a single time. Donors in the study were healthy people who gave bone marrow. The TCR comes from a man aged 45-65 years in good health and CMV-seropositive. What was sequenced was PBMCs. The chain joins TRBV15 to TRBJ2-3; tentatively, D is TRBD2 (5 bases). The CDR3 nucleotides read TGTGCCACCAGCAGGGGTGTGGGAAGGAGGACAGATACGCAGTATTTT. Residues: CATSRGVGRRTDTQYF. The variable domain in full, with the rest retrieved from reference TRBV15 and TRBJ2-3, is DAMVIQNPRYQVTQFGKPVTLSCSQTLNHNVMYWYQQKSSQAPKLLFHYYDKDFNNEADTPDNFQSRRPNTSFCFLDIRSPGLGDTAMYLCATSRGVGRRTDTQYFGPGTRLTVL.